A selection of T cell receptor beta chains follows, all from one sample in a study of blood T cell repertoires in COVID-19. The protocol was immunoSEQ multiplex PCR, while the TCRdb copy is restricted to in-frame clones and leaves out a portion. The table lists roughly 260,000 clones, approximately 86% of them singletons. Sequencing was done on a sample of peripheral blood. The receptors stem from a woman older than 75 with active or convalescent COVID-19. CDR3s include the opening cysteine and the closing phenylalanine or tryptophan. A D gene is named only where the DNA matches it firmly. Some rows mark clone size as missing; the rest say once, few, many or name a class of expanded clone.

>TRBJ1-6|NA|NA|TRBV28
CASASQQVSPLHF
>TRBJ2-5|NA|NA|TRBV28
CASSLRGIRQETQYF
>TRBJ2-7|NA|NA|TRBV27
CASSLSDKSRQYF
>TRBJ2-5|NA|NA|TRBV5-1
CASSWGRGMETQYF
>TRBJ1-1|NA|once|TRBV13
CASSSLTGANTEAFF
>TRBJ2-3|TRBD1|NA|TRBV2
CASSEGQGTSTDTQYF
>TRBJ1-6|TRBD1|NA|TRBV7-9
CASSRDRVSSPLHF
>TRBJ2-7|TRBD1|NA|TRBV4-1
CASSHVTTGVHEQYF
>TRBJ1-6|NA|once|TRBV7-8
CAVLLRDNSPLHF
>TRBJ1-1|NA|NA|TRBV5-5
CASSSGLNTEAFF
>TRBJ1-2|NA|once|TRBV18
CASSPGTGINYGYTF
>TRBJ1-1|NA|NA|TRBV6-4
CASSAGQFGDTEAFF
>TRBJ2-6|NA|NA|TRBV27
CASSSYLSGANVLTF
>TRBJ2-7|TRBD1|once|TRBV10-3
CAISDPGQGGYEQYF
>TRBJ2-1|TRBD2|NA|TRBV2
CASRGGTSGRMNEQFF
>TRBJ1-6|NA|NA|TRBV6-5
CAHRLEGLALHF
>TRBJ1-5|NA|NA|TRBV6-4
CASSDWADGTQHF
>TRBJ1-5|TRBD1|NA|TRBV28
CASNPSGGERNQPQHF
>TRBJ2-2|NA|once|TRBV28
CASSPRITGFYTGELFF
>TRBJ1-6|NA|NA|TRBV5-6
CASSSYRSSYNSPLHF
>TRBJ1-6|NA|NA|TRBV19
CASGSSYNSPLHF
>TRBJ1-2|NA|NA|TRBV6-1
CASSEEYGNYGYTF
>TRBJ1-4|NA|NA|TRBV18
CASSPPSSRDGKLFF
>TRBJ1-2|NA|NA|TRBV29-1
CSVVSGWGYGYTF
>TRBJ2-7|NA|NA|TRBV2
CASMRGSYEQYF
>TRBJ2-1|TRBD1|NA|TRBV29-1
CSARDRGRSNEQFF
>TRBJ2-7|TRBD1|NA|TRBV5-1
CASSLGTVGTYEQYF
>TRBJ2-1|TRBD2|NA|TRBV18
CASSLQRGYNEQFF
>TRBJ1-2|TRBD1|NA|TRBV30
CAWSRGQGYGYTF
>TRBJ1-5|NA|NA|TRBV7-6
CASSLLSGGNQPQHF
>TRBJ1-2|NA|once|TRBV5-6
CASSSPHELGYTF
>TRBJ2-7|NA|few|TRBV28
CASRHNYEQYF
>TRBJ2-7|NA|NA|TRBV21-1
CASRPTRGLWYEQYF
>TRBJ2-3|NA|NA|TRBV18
CASSQGGRYTDTQYF
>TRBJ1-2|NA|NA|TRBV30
CAWSNRPGGYTF
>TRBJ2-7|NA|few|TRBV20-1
CSARVVSEQYF
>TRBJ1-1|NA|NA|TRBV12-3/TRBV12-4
CAGAKNTEAFF